This T cell receptor beta chain appears in the sequencing data of a study of shared clonotypes between healthy human individuals. CD45RO-negative cells were positively selected for CCR7, leaving out terminally differentiated effector memory CD45RA+ cells. The CDR3 is 12 amino acids. Germline V gene lookup returns CDR1 SEHNR and CDR2 FQNEAQ (reference sequence). The V gene lost 5 bases and the J gene lost 1 base, with 5 bases spanning the gap. Findings and limits, study-wide: In this cohort, only blood was sampled, and tissue repertoires likely differ.

Concerning this clone itself: Antigen unknown.

Method: immunoSEQ multiplex PCR; TCRdb's copy keeps in-frame clones and lacks some. The table has hundreds of thousands of clones, 92% seen once. This clonotype was sampled from a man aged 25 to 45 in good health. The V gene is TRBV7-9, the J gene TRBJ1-1; D remains unclear. The specimen sequenced was naive CD8+ T cells sorted from blood. The CDR3 DNA follows: TGTGCCAGCAGCGGTGCGAACACTGAAGCTTTCTTT. Translated: CASSGANTEAFF.